A selection of T cell receptor beta chains follows, all from one sample in a study of T cell responses to AZD1222 COVID-19 vaccine. Produced via immunoSEQ multiplex PCR; TCRdb's table is partial and in-frame only. The sample contains about 180,000 clones, about 86% of which appear only once. The sequencing used peripheral blood, collected on day 0 of AZD1222 vaccination. Source of these receptors: an adult in good health. The CDR3 runs from the conserved cysteine through the conserved F or W. D genes are given only for firm matches. Clone size is given for some rows only: seen once, a few or many times, or a class if the clone is expanded.

clone size: -; CDR3 length: 15; D gene: TRBD1; V gene: TRBV9; J gene: TRBJ1-2; CDR3 protein: CASSAPGTAYYGYTF; CDR3 DNA: TGTGCCAGCAGCGCCCCCGGGACAGCGTACTATGGCTACACCTTC
clone size: -; CDR3 length: 11; D gene: -; V gene: TRBV6-1; J gene: TRBJ2-7; CDR3 protein: CASSDPYEQYF; CDR3 DNA: TGTGCCAGCAGTGATCCCTACGAGCAGTACTTC
clone size: -; CDR3 length: 13; D gene: -; V gene: TRBV6-5; J gene: TRBJ2-6; CDR3 protein: CASGISGANVLTF; CDR3 DNA: TGTGCCAGCGGGATCTCTGGGGCCAACGTCCTGACTTTC
clone size: -; CDR3 length: 15; D gene: -; V gene: TRBV28; J gene: TRBJ2-7; CDR3 protein: CASSATGRTSYEQYF; CDR3 DNA: TGTGCCAGCAGTGCGACAGGGAGGACGTCCTACGAGCAGTACTTC
clone size: -; CDR3 length: 13; D gene: -; V gene: TRBV6-2/TRBV6-3; J gene: TRBJ1-2; CDR3 protein: CASSYKQEYGYTF; CDR3 DNA: TGTGCCAGCAGTTACAAACAGGAGTATGGCTACACCTTC
clone size: -; CDR3 length: 14; D gene: -; V gene: TRBV27; J gene: TRBJ2-1; CDR3 protein: CATRPPGVYNEQFF; CDR3 DNA: TGTGCCACCCGACCCCCGGGTGTTTACAATGAGCAGTTCTTC
clone size: -; CDR3 length: 11; D gene: -; V gene: TRBV20-1; J gene: TRBJ2-7; CDR3 protein: CSARGEAEQYF; CDR3 DNA: TGCAGTGCCCGGGGAGAGGCCGAGCAGTACTTC
clone size: -; CDR3 length: 15; D gene: TRBD1; V gene: TRBV5-5; J gene: TRBJ2-5; CDR3 protein: CASSLITGGAETQYF; CDR3 DNA: TGTGCCAGCAGCTTGATTACAGGGGGCGCGGAGACCCAGTACTTC
clone size: -; CDR3 length: 15; D gene: -; V gene: TRBV12-2; J gene: TRBJ2-1; CDR3 protein: CASRLVRDRWDEQFF; CDR3 DNA: TGTGCAAGTCGCTTAGTCCGGGACCGGTGGGATGAGCAGTTCTTC
clone size: -; CDR3 length: 18; D gene: TRBD2; V gene: TRBV4-2; J gene: TRBJ2-5; CDR3 protein: CASSQVPMAAGGQETQYF; CDR3 DNA: TGTGCCAGCAGCCAAGTTCCGATGGCAGCGGGGGGGCAGGAGACCCAGTACTTC
clone size: -; CDR3 length: 13; D gene: -; V gene: TRBV9; J gene: TRBJ1-2; CDR3 protein: CASSVAEHAGYTF; CDR3 DNA: TGTGCCAGCAGCGTAGCGGAGCACGCGGGCTACACCTTC
clone size: -; CDR3 length: 14; D gene: -; V gene: TRBV19; J gene: TRBJ1-2; CDR3 protein: CASSFRQDGYGYTF; CDR3 DNA: TGTGCCAGTAGTTTTCGACAGGACGGCTATGGCTACACCTTC
clone size: -; CDR3 length: 14; D gene: -; V gene: TRBV7-2; J gene: TRBJ2-1; CDR3 protein: CASSLGSSYNEQFF; CDR3 DNA: TGTGCCAGCAGCTTGGGCAGCTCCTACAATGAGCAGTTCTTC
clone size: -; CDR3 length: 16; D gene: -; V gene: TRBV9; J gene: TRBJ1-1; CDR3 protein: CASSVGNRVGNTEAFF; CDR3 DNA: TGTGCCAGCAGCGTAGGCAACAGGGTTGGGAACACTGAAGCTTTCTTT
clone size: -; CDR3 length: 12; D gene: -; V gene: TRBV27; J gene: TRBJ1-2; CDR3 protein: CASSYSNYGYTF; CDR3 DNA: TGTGCCAGCAGTTACTCTAACTATGGCTACACCTTC
clone size: -; CDR3 length: 15; D gene: -; V gene: TRBV19; J gene: TRBJ2-6; CDR3 protein: CASNQGGSGANVLTF; CDR3 DNA: TGTGCCAGTAACCAAGGGGGCTCTGGGGCCAACGTCCTGACTTTC
clone size: -; CDR3 length: 15; D gene: TRBD2; V gene: TRBV5-5; J gene: TRBJ2-7; CDR3 protein: CASRPGTSSVNEQYF; CDR3 DNA: TGTGCCAGCAGGCCGGGGACTAGCTCCGTAAACGAGCAGTACTTC
clone size: -; CDR3 length: 13; D gene: -; V gene: TRBV7-9; J gene: TRBJ1-1; CDR3 protein: CASSLDRETEAFF; CDR3 DNA: TGTGCCAGCAGCTTAGACCGGGAAACTGAAGCTTTCTTT
clone size: -; CDR3 length: 16; D gene: TRBD1; V gene: TRBV7-9; J gene: TRBJ1-1; CDR3 protein: CASSTARQGLHTEAFF; CDR3 DNA: TGTGCCAGCAGCACCGCCCGACAGGGGCTCCACACTGAAGCTTTCTTT
clone size: -; CDR3 length: 13; D gene: -; V gene: TRBV6-5; J gene: TRBJ1-4; CDR3 protein: CASSRTLNEKLFF; CDR3 DNA: TGTGCCAGCAGCCGAACGCTTAATGAAAAACTGTTTTTT
clone size: -; CDR3 length: 11; D gene: -; V gene: TRBV20-1; J gene: TRBJ1-1; CDR3 protein: CSASSRTEAFF; CDR3 DNA: TGCAGTGCGTCCTCGCGCACTGAAGCTTTCTTT
clone size: -; CDR3 length: 16; D gene: -; V gene: TRBV2; J gene: TRBJ1-5; CDR3 protein: CASGGPTLGIFQPQHF; CDR3 DNA: TGTGCCAGTGGAGGTCCCACCTTGGGCATTTTTCAGCCCCAGCATTTT
clone size: -; CDR3 length: 16; D gene: -; V gene: TRBV5-4; J gene: TRBJ1-5; CDR3 protein: CASSLGGRGSDQPQHF; CDR3 DNA: TGTGCCAGCAGCTTGGGGGGCAGGGGTTCGGATCAGCCCCAGCATTTT
clone size: -; CDR3 length: 17; D gene: -; V gene: TRBV9; J gene: TRBJ1-3; CDR3 protein: CASSDLPGGGSGNTIYF; CDR3 DNA: TGTGCCAGCAGCGATCTCCCGGGTGGCGGCTCTGGAAACACCATATATTTT
clone size: once; CDR3 length: 17; D gene: TRBD2; V gene: TRBV3-1/TRBV3-2; J gene: TRBJ2-2; CDR3 protein: CASSQGGAGAPTGELFF; CDR3 DNA: TGTGCCAGCAGCCAAGGGGGAGCGGGAGCCCCCACCGGGGAGCTGTTTTTT
clone size: -; CDR3 length: 15; D gene: TRBD2; V gene: TRBV6-6; J gene: TRBJ2-3; CDR3 protein: CASSYRSGGSDTQYF; CDR3 DNA: TGTGCCAGCAGTTACAGAAGCGGGGGATCAGATACGCAGTATTTT
clone size: -; CDR3 length: 18; D gene: TRBD1; V gene: TRBV28; J gene: TRBJ2-1; CDR3 protein: CASSFGDLDRGLYNEQFF; CDR3 DNA: TGTGCCAGCAGTTTTGGGGACCTTGACAGGGGCCTGTACAATGAGCAGTTCTTC
clone size: once; CDR3 length: 15; D gene: TRBD2; V gene: TRBV18; J gene: TRBJ2-5; CDR3 protein: CASSPGLAYQETQYF; CDR3 DNA: TGTGCCAGCTCACCGGGACTAGCGTATCAAGAGACCCAGTACTTC
clone size: -; CDR3 length: 17; D gene: TRBD2; V gene: TRBV5-1; J gene: TRBJ2-3; CDR3 protein: CASSPRLAGGSTDTQYF; CDR3 DNA: TGCGCCAGCAGCCCAAGACTAGCGGGGGGTAGCACAGATACGCAGTATTTT